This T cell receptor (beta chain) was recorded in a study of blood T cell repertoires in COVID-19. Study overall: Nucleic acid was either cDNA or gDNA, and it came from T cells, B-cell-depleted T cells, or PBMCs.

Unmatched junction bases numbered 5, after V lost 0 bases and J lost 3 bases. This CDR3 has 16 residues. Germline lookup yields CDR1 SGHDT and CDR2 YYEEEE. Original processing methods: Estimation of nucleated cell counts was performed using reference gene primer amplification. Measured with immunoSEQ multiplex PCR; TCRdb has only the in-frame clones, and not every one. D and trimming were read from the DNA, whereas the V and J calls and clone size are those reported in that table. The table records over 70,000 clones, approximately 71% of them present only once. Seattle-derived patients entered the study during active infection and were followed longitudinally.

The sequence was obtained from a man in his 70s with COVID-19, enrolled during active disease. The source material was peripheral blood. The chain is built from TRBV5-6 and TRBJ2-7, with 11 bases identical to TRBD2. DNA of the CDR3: TGTGCCAGCAGCTTGGCGGGACTAGCGGAGAGCTACGAGCAGTACTTC. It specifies CASSLAGLAESYEQYF.